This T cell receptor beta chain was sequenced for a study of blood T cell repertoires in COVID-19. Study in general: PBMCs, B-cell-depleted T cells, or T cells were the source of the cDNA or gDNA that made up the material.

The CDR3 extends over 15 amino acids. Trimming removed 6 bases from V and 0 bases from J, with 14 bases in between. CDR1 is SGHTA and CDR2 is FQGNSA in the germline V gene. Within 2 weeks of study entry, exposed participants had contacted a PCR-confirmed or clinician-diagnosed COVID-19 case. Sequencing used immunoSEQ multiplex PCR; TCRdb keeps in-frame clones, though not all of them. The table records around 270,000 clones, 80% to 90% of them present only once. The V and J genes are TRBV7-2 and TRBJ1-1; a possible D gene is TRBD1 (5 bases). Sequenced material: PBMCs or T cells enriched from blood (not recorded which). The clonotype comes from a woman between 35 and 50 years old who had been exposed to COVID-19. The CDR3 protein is CASSTTQGLNTEAFF. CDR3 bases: TGTGCCAGCAGTACCACCCAGGGCTTGAACACTGAAGCTTTCTTT.